Below, 15 T cell receptor beta chains from the same sample are listed, as sequenced in a study of T-cell memory formation after mild COVID-19. TCRdb passed the 5' RACE reads through MiXCR, listing each CDR3 protein once. The repertoire holds about 430,000 distinct CDR3 sequences, with approximately 24% as singletons. Sequences were obtained from PBMCs or a T cell subset sorted from them (not recorded which). The source of these receptors is an adult woman who had mild COVID-19 (a few samples of this study predate the infection). Cell type and time point are not known.

The chain has TRBV6-6 and TRBJ2-7; TRBD2 aligns across 7 bases. Germline trimming cut 6 bases from V and 5 bases from J; bases unmatched to any gene: 22. This CDR3 comprises 18 residues. Germline CDR1 MNHNY, CDR2 SVGAGI (reference sequence). CDR3 in amino acids: CASSLLGSQVGGRHEQYF. As DNA, the CDR3 is TGTGCCAGCAGCTTACTGGGTAGTCAAGTGGGAGGGCGCCACGAGCAGTACTTC.

The sample holds a few counts of this clonotype. The J gene is TRBJ2-2, the V gene TRBV15, with D unclear. Germline CDR1 and CDR2: LNHNV and YYDKDF (reference sequence). V lost 6 bases and J 8 bases, leaving 10 bases between the germline ends. CDR3 size: 12 residues. The CDR3 nucleotides read TGTGCCACCAGTACTCTCGTAGGGGAGCTGTTTTTT. Its translation is CATSTLVGELFF.

This rearrangement joins TRBV2 to TRBJ2-1; D possibly corresponds to TRBD2 (6 bases). CDR3 length: 12 residues. CDR1 and CDR2 from the germline V gene are SNHLY and FYNNEI. V shed 5 bases and J shed 13 bases, with 15 bases lying between them. The CDR3 region is CASSLAGPPQFF. DNA of the CDR3: TGTGCCAGCAGTTTGGCGGGACCACCACAGTTCTTC. The full variable domain, with the rest looked up from reference TRBV2 and TRBJ2-1, is EPEVTQTPSHQVTQMGQEVILRCVPISNHLYFYWYRQILGQKVEFLVSFYNNEISEKSEIFDDQFSVERPDGSNFTLKIRSTKLEDSAMYFCASSLAGPPQFFGPGTRLTVL.

The chain carries TRBV12-3 or TRBV12-4 and TRBJ2-5; the D is unclear. The V gene lost 3 bases and the J gene lost 5 bases, with 7 bases spanning the gap. The CDR3 is made up of 12 amino acids. CDR3 DNA: TGTGCCAGCAGTTTCAGCTTGGAGACCCAGTACTTC. The encoded protein is CASSFSLETQYF.

This rearrangement joins TRBV5-5 to TRBJ2-3; TRBD1 might be the D (5 bases). Trimming left V 3 bases short and J 0 bases short, with 8 bases between. The CDR3 extends over 14 amino acids. Germline loops: CDR1 SGHKS, CDR2 YYEKEE (reference sequence). As DNA, the CDR3 is TGTGCCAGCAGCTGGGGCACAAGCACAGATACGCAGTATTTT. This codes for CASSWGTSTDTQYF.

The J gene is TRBJ2-5, the V gene TRBV6-4; a weak D match, TRBD2 (5 bases). Germline V lookup: CDR1 MRHNA, CDR2 SNTAGT. Trimming took 6 bases from V and 5 from J, leaving 16 bases between them. The CDR3 extends over 14 amino acids. The CDR3 nucleotides are TGTGCCAGCAGCCCGGACGGCTCGGGGGAGACCCAGTACTTC. Its protein product is CASSPDGSGETQYF.

The chain carries TRBV2 and TRBJ2-1, with D perhaps being TRBD1 or TRBD2 (5 bases each). The CDR3 extends over 13 amino acids. V dropped 6 bases and J dropped 8 bases, with 14 bases sitting between them. CDR1 is SNHLY and CDR2 is FYNNEI in the germline V gene. CDR3 residues: CASRGDRQHEQFF. CDR3 DNA sequence: TGTGCCAGCAGGGGGGATCGGCAGCATGAGCAGTTCTTC. Supplemented by reference TRBV2 and TRBJ2-1, the full variable domain reads EPEVTQTPSHQVTQMGQEVILRCVPISNHLYFYWYRQILGQKVEFLVSFYNNEISEKSEIFDDQFSVERPDGSNFTLKIRSTKLEDSAMYFCASRGDRQHEQFFGPGTRLTVL.

The chain couples TRBV6-1 to TRBJ1-1; D is undetermined. The ends were cut back, 0 bases at V and 1 base at J, with 12 bases in the middle. The CDR3 consists of 16 residues. Germline loops: CDR1 MNHNS, CDR2 SASEGT. The CDR3 protein is CASSEANRIRNTEAFF. DNA of the CDR3: TGTGCCAGCAGTGAAGCGAATAGGATAAGGAACACTGAAGCTTTCTTT.

A few counts support this clonotype. The V gene is TRBV7-6, the J gene TRBJ2-3, with 7 bases matching TRBD2. Unmatched junction bases numbered 3, after V lost 1 base and J lost 2 bases. Germline values: CDR1 SGHVS, CDR2 FNYEAQ. This CDR3 comprises 15 residues. CDR3 nucleotides: TGTGCCAGCAGCTTAGGCGGGGGTCACACAGATACGCAGTATTTT. This encodes CASSLGGGHTDTQYF.

A few counts support this clonotype. The chain links TRBV24-1 to TRBJ2-2, with 12 bases that match TRBD2. Germline loops: CDR1 KGHDR, CDR2 SFDVKD. V trimming: 7 bases; J trimming: 1 base; junction bases outside the gene matches: 0. CDR3 length: 15 amino acids. The CDR3 here is CATRTSGRNTGELFF. In DNA, the CDR3 is TGTGCCACCAGGACTAGCGGGAGGAACACCGGGGAGCTGTTTTTT.

Written as DNA, the CDR3 is TGTGCCAGCAGCGTCGCTAGCGGACCCTGGAATGAGCAGTTCTTC. Its translation: CASSVASGPWNEQFF. The V call is TRBV9, the J call TRBJ2-1; 7 nucleotides align to TRBD2. The V gene's germline CDR1 is SGDLS and CDR2 YYNGEE. The CDR3 contains 15 residues. Germline trimming cut 2 bases from V and 7 bases from J; bases unmatched to any gene: 9.

J is TRBJ2-3 and V is TRBV12-3 or TRBV12-4; perhaps D is TRBD1 or TRBD2 (5 bases each). Trimming cost V 5 bases and J 2 bases, with 14 bases left between them. CDR3 size: 15 residues. The CDR3: CASSLLGRVTDTQYF. In DNA form, the CDR3 reads TGTGCCAGCAGTCTATTGGGGCGGGTCACAGATACGCAGTATTTT.

In its sample, this clonotype was seen a few times. The chain has TRBV7-2 and TRBJ2-3, with 7 bases lining up with TRBD2. There are 15 residues in the CDR3. The junction had 5 bases not matched to a gene; V was cut back by 2 bases and J by 3 bases. Germline-derived CDR1 and CDR2 are SGHTA and FQGNSA. The CDR3 nucleotides read TGTGCCAGCAGCTTAAGGCTAGCGGAAACAGATACGCAGTATTTT. Translating gives CASSLRLAETDTQYF.

The chain employs TRBV7-9 and TRBJ1-1, with a tentative D call TRBD1 (6 bases). The length of the CDR3 is 14 residues. Between the trimmed V and J ends, which lost 7 bases and 3 bases, there was a span of 15 bases. Germline values: CDR1 SEHNR, CDR2 FQNEAQ (reference sequence). The CDR3 region has the DNA TGTGCCAGCATCGTCTACAGGGACCACACTGAAGCTTTCTTT. Amino acids: CASIVYRDHTEAFF.

There are a few counts of this clonotype. The chain has TRBV7-9 and TRBJ2-1; D remains ambiguous. Germline V gene lookup returns CDR1 SEHNR and CDR2 FQNEAQ (reference sequence). Trimming took off 5 bases at V and 9 bases at J, with 14 bases between the two ends. The CDR3 runs 13 residues. CDR3 sequence reads: CASSLHGGPEQFF. The CDR3 bases are TGTGCCAGCAGCCTCCATGGTGGACCTGAGCAGTTCTTC.